The 20 T cell receptor beta chains given below trace back to one sample, sequenced in a study of graft-versus-host responses after intestinal transplantation. No antigens are known for them. This table comes from immunoSEQ multiplex PCR, and its TCRdb copy is limited to in-frame clones, with some not included. The sample lists about 100,000 clones, about nine tenths occurring once. The specimen comprised unstimulated CD4+ T cells sorted from spleen or lymph node cells, sampled before transplant. The receptor set was obtained from a human donor who was the organ donor for an intestinal transplant.

The chain employs TRBV9 and TRBJ1-3; D unresolved. The CDR3 runs to 16 residues. V was cut by 5 bases and J by 0 bases, with 15 bases left in between. Germline loops: CDR1 SGDLS, CDR2 YYNGEE. The CDR3 region is CASSSGGPLSGNTIYF. CDR3 nucleotide sequence: TGTGCCAGCAGTAGTGGCGGCCCGCTCTCTGGAAACACCATATATTTT.

The rearrangement links TRBV6-6 to TRBJ1-1; 8 bases agree with TRBD1. The germline V gene encodes CDR1 MNHNY and CDR2 SVGAGI (reference sequence). The CDR3 contains 14 residues. The ends lost 2 bases at V and 3 bases at J; junction bases unmatched: 2. DNA of the CDR3: TGTGCCAGCAGTTACGGCAGGGGGCACACTGAAGCTTTCTTT. Translation gives CASSYGRGHTEAFF.

With regard to this clone: An end of the junction differs from the germline gene, which may be a read error. This chain connects TRBV6-5 to TRBJ1-1, with D uncertain. The CDR3 has 15 amino acids. Germline values: CDR1 MNHEY, CDR2 SVGAGI. CDR3 protein: CVSSYSRGPNTEAFF. In DNA form, the CDR3 reads TGTGTCAGCAGTTACTCGCGGGGTCCGAACACTGAAGCTTTCTTC.

V gene TRBV7-9 combines with J gene TRBJ1-1, with 8 bases that match TRBD1. The CDR3 totals 14 residues. The germline CDR1 and CDR2 sequences are SEHNR and FQNEAQ (reference sequence). Trimming cost V 0 bases and J 8 bases; bases outside gene matches: 5. Written as DNA, the CDR3 is TGTGCCAGCAGCTTAGCTTCTGGACAGGGAGAAGCTTTCTTT. As protein: CASSLASGQGEAFF. The full variable domain, its missing parts supplied by reference TRBV7-9 and TRBJ1-1, is DTGVSQNPRHKITKRGQNVTFRCDPISEHNRLYWYRQTLGQGPEFLTYFQNEAQLEKSRLLSDRFSAERPKGSFSTLEIQRTEQGDSAMYLCASSLASGQGEAFFGQGTRLTVV.

The chain is built from TRBV6-1 and TRBJ1-4; 7 positions match TRBD1. There are 15 residues in the CDR3. Germline V gene sequence: CDR1 MNHNS, CDR2 SASEGT. With 6 bases clipped from V and 8 bases from J, the junction kept 12 bases outside the gene matches. The CDR3 spells CASREQQGLYEKLFF. The CDR3 coding sequence is TGTGCCAGCAGGGAGCAACAGGGGCTGTACGAAAAACTGTTTTTT.

The rearrangement links TRBV6-4 to TRBJ1-2; D ambiguous. The CDR3 consists of 15 residues. The germline CDR1 and CDR2 sequences are MRHNA and SNTAGT. V was cut by 2 bases and J by 2 bases, with 12 bases left in between. The CDR3, as DNA: TGTGCCAGCAGTGACCCCAACCGGGGAAACTATGGCTACACCTTC. Residues: CASSDPNRGNYGYTF.

In DNA, the CDR3 is TGTGCCAGCAGCTTAGGCCAGGGATTTGGGGATAACTACGAGCAGTACTTC. It yields the protein CASSLGQGFGDNYEQYF. The chain employs TRBV7-9 and TRBJ2-7, with D tentatively TRBD1 (5 bases). Germline loops: CDR1 SEHNR, CDR2 FQNEAQ (reference sequence). The CDR3 is made up of 17 amino acids. Trimming left V 1 base short and J 3 bases short, with 19 bases between.

The rearrangement uses TRBV18 and TRBJ1-1; D is undetermined. Trimming took 5 bases from V and 7 from J, leaving 11 bases between them. Germline loops: CDR1 KGHSH, CDR2 LQKENI. The CDR3 sequence is 12 residues long. The CDR3 here is CASSSPNGEAFF. CDR3 sequence (DNA): TGTGCCAGCTCATCTCCTAACGGTGAAGCTTTCTTT. The full variable domain, its missing parts supplied by reference TRBV18 and TRBJ1-1, is NAGVMQNPRHLVRRRGQEARLRCSPMKGHSHVYWYRQLPEEGLKFMVYLQKENIIDESGMPKERFSAEFPKEGPSILRIQQVVRGDSAAYFCASSSPNGEAFFGQGTRLTVV.

This sequence joins TRBV5-4 and TRBJ2-5; 7 nucleotides match TRBD2. V shed 1 base, J shed 0 bases, and the junction held 6 bases outside the gene matches. The CDR3 is 16 residues long. Germline CDR1 and CDR2: SGHNT and YYREEE (reference sequence). The CDR3 coding sequence is TGTGCCAGCAGCTTGCGGCGAGCGGGGTACCAAGAGACCCAGTACTTC. Encoded protein: CASSLRRAGYQETQYF.

This rearrangement joins TRBV5-1 to TRBJ1-4, with D perhaps TRBD1 (5 bases). Germline values: CDR1 SGHRS, CDR2 YFSETQ. The CDR3 is 13 residues long. Trimming took off 5 bases at V and 7 bases at J, with 12 bases between the two ends. The CDR3 is CASREWGGEKLFF. In DNA, the CDR3 is TGCGCCAGCAGGGAGTGGGGCGGTGAAAAACTGTTTTTT.

The CDR3 is CASSPWDSSYEQYF. The CDR3 DNA reads TGTGCCAGCAGTCCATGGGACAGTTCCTACGAGCAGTACTTC. The rearrangement joins TRBV2 to TRBJ2-7, with 7 bases matching TRBD1. After removal of 5 bases from V and 1 base from J, the junction contained 5 bases not matched to a gene. The germline V gene encodes CDR1 SNHLY and CDR2 FYNNEI. CDR3 length: 14 residues.

The chain uses TRBV6-1 and TRBJ2-1, with 7 positions matching TRBD1. After removal of 9 bases from V and 1 base from J, the junction contained 9 bases not matched to a gene. The CDR3 runs 15 residues. Germline V gene lookup returns CDR1 MNHNS and CDR2 SASEGT. CDR3 coding DNA: TGTGCCAGTCACTGGGGGACAGAGTCCTACAATGAGCAGTTCTTC. It specifies CASHWGTESYNEQFF.

V gene TRBV18 combines with J gene TRBJ1-2; 7 positions agree with TRBD1. Germline V CDR1 and CDR2: KGHSH, LQKENI. This CDR3 region has 15 residues. V lost 5 bases and J lost 4; bases outside the gene matches: 10. The CDR3 here is CASSFQGDGGYGYTF. The CDR3 nucleotides are TGTGCCAGCTCATTCCAGGGGGACGGCGGCTATGGCTACACCTTC.

This clone was counted a single time. The rearrangement links TRBV11-1 to TRBJ1-4; 8 bases match TRBD1. V dropped 1 base and J dropped 10; count of bases not matched to a gene: 5. Per the germline V gene, CDR1 is SGHAT and CDR2 is FQDESV (reference sequence). The CDR3 has 14 residues. CDR3 amino acids: CASSLGTGNGKLFF. The CDR3, as DNA: TGTGCCAGCAGCTTAGGGACAGGGAACGGAAAACTGTTTTTT.

The rearrangement links TRBV27 to TRBJ2-5; no definite D call. Trimming stripped 6 bases from V and 0 bases from J, with 8 bases between. The V gene's germline CDR1 is MNHEY and CDR2 SMNVEV (reference sequence). CDR3 size: 13 residues. CDR3 sequence (DNA): TGTGCCAGCAGCACCGTGTACCAAGAGACCCAGTACTTC. It encodes CASSTVYQETQYF.

J is TRBJ1-1 and V is TRBV10-2; D may be TRBD1 (5 bases). This CDR3 has 14 residues. The V end lost 5 bases, the J end lost 5 bases, and 15 bases lay between the germline ends. In germline, CDR1 is WSHSY, CDR2 SAAADI. The CDR3 protein is CASSFDGAGTEAFF. The CDR3 DNA sequence: TGCGCCAGCAGTTTTGACGGGGCCGGGACTGAAGCTTTCTTT.

The chain has TRBV9 and TRBJ2-5; 7 bases agree with TRBD2. V trimming: 0 bases; J trimming: 0 bases; junction bases outside the gene matches: 2. The CDR3 length is 15 residues. CDR1 SGDLS and CDR2 YYNGEE come from the germline V gene. CDR3 bases: TGTGCCAGCAGCGTAGATAGCGGGTACCAAGAGACCCAGTACTTC. Translated: CASSVDSGYQETQYF. Full variable domain (missing parts from reference TRBV9 and TRBJ2-5): DSGVTQTPKHLITATGQRVTLRCSPRSGDLSVYWYQQSLDQGLQFLIQYYNGEERAKGNILERFSAQQFPDLHSELNLSSLELGDSALYFCASSVDSGYQETQYFGPGTRLLVL.

This clone was recorded once. The chain has TRBV5-1 and TRBJ2-7; D is unresolved. CDR3 length: 12 residues. V lost 4 bases and J lost 7, with 12 bases in between. Germline V gives CDR1 SGHRS, CDR2 YFSETQ. The DNA for the CDR3 is TGCGCCAGCAGCACGGGCGAAGTGGAGCAGTACTTC. Protein product: CASSTGEVEQYF.

V usage is TRBV15 and J usage is TRBJ2-1; maybe TRBD2 (5 bases). The CDR3 spans 12 residues. Trimming took 5 bases from V and 10 from J, leaving 12 bases between them. CDR1 is LNHNV and CDR2 is YYDKDF in the germline V gene (reference sequence). CDR3 nucleotides: TGTGCCACCAGCTTCCTTCGGGAAGAGCAGTTCTTC. This encodes CATSFLREEQFF.

The chain employs TRBV4-1 and TRBJ2-7; no clear D gene. CDR1 is MGHRA and CDR2 is YSYEKL in the germline V gene. V was clipped by 6 bases and J by 2 bases, with 14 bases between them. CDR3 length equals 14 residues. Written as DNA, the CDR3 is TGCGCCAGCAGAGTTCACGGCGGCACCTACGAGCAGTACTTC. Translated, it gives CASRVHGGTYEQYF.